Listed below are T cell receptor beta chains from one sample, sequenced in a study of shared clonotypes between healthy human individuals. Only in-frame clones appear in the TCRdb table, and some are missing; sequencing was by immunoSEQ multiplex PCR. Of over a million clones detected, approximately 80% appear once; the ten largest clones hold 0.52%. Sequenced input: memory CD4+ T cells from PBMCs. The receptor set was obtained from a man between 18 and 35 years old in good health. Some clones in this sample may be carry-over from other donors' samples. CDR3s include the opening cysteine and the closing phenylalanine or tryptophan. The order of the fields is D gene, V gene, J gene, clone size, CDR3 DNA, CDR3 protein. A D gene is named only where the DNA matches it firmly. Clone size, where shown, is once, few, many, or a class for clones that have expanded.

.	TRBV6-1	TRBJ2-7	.	TGTGCCAGCAGTTGGGAGGGGGGGGGTTACGAGCAGTACTTC	CASSWEGGGYEQYF
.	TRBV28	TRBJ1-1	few	TGTGCCAGCGGACCGATGGCCAGACGCGAAGCTTTCTTT	CASGPMARREAFF
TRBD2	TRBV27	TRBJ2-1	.	TGTGCCAGCAGTTTAGAGGGAGGGGCGGGAGGAGTCTACAATGAGCAGTTCTTC	CASSLEGGAGGVYNEQFF
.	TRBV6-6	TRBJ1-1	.	TGTGCCAGCAATGCCCAACATTCCAGGAACACTGAAGCTTTCTTT	CASNAQHSRNTEAFF
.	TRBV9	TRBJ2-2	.	TGTGCCAGCAGCGTAGTTAGCGAACCGAACACCGGGGAGCTGTTTTTT	CASSVVSEPNTGELFF
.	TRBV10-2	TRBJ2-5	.	TGCGCCAGCAGTGAGACAACGGGCGAAGAGACCCAGTACTTC	CASSETTGEETQYF
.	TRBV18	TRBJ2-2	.	TGTGCCAGCTCACTACAGGGTTCTGGCGGGGAGCTGTTTTTT	CASSLQGSGGELFF
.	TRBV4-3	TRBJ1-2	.	TGCGCCAGCAGCCAAGATTTAGTACAGGAGACCTATGGCTACACCTTC	CASSQDLVQETYGYTF
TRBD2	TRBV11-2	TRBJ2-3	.	TGTGCCAGCAGCTCCGGACTAGTGTCAGATACGCAGTATTTT	CASSSGLVSDTQYF
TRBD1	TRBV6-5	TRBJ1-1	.	TGTGCCAGCAGTTACGAGGGGACAGGGCGGAATTTCTTT	CASSYEGTGRNFF
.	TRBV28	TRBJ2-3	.	TGTGCCAGCAGTCCGGGGTCTGGGACAGATACGCAGTATTTT	CASSPGSGTDTQYF
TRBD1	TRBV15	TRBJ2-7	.	TGTGCCACCAGCAGAAGACCGGGACAGGACTACGAGCAGTACTTC	CATSRRPGQDYEQYF
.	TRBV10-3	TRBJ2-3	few	TGTGCCATCAGTCTGTTAGGTAGCGCCACCGGCACAGATACGCAGTATTTT	CAISLLGSATGTDTQYF
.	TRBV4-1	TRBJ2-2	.	TGCGCCAGCAGCCAAGATCCCCAAAGCACCGGGGAGCTGTTTTTT	CASSQDPQSTGELFF
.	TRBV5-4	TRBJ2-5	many	TGTGCCAGCAGCTTAGATCCCCCGACACGAGGCTTCCAAGAGACCCAGTACTTC	CASSLDPPTRGFQETQYF
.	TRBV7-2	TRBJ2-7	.	TGTGCCAGCAGCTTAGGAGGCAGCGCGGTACTCTACGAGCAGTACTTC	CASSLGGSAVLYEQYF
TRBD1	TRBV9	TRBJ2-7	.	TGTGCCAGCAGCGAAAGACAGGGTCTAAACTACGAGCAGTACTTC	CASSERQGLNYEQYF
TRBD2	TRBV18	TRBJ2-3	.	TGTGCCAGCTCACCGGGTCAACAGCCGGGACTAGCGCGGGCGCAGTATTTT	CASSPGQQPGLARAQYF
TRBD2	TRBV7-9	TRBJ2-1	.	TGTGCCAGCAGCTTAAGCGGGAGAAGTCGCAATGAGCAGTTCTTC	CASSLSGRSRNEQFF
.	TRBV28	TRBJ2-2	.	TGTGCCAGCAGTTTACACCCGGGGGCTGGCACCGGGGAGCTGTTTTTT	CASSLHPGAGTGELFF
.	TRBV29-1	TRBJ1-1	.	TGCAGCGTACAGGGAACGAACACTGAAGCTTTCTTT	CSVQGTNTEAFF
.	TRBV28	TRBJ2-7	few	TGTGCCAGCAGTAAGACCGCCAACTACGAGCAGTACTTC	CASSKTANYEQYF
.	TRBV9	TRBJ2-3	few	TGTGCCAGCAGCGACGAATCAGATACGCAGTATTTT	CASSDESDTQYF
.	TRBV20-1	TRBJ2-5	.	TGCAGCGGGGTACTCCCTGGGACCCAGTACTTC	CSGVLPGTQYF
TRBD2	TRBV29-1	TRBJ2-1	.	TGCAGCGTTGGGACTAGCCGGAGCTCCTACAATGAGCAGTTCTTC	CSVGTSRSSYNEQFF